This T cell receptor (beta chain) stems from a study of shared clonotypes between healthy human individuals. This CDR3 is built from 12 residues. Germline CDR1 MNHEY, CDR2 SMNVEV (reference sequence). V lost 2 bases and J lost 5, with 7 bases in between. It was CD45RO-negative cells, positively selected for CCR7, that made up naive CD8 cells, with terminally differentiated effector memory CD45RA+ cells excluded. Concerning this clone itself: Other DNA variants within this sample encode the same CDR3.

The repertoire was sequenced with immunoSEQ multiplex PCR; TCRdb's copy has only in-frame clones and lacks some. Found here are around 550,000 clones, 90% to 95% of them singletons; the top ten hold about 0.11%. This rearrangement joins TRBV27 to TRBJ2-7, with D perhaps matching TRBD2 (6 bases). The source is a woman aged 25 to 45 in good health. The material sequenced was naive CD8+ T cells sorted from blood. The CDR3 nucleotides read TGTGCCAGCAGTTTAGCGGGGAACGAGCAGTACTTC. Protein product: CASSLAGNEQYF.